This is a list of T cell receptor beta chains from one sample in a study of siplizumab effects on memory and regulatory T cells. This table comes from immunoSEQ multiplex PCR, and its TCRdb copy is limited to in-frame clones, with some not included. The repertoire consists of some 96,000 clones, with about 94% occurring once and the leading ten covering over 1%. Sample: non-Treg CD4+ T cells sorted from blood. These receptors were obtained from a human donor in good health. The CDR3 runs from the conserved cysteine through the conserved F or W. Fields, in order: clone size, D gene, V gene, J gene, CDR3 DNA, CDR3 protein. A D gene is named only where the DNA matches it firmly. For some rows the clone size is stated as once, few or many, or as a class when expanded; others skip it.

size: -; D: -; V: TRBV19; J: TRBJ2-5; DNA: TGTGCCAGTAGTAGAGCCTTCCAAGAGACCCAGTACTTC; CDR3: CASSRAFQETQYF
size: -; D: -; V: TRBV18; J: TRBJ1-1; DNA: TGTGCCAGCTCACCCGGGACGGTGAACACTGAAGCTTTCTTT; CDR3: CASSPGTVNTEAFF
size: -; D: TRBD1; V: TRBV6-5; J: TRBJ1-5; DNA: TGTGCCAGCAGTATAGACAGGGGTCAGCCCCAGCATTTT; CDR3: CASSIDRGQPQHF
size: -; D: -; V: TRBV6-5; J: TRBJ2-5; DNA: TGTGCCAGCGGGCGTTGGGAGACCCAGTACTTC; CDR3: CASGRWETQYF
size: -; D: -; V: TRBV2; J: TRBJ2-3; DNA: TGTGCCAGCAGTTCAATCCGGGACGGTTCCACAGATACGCAGTATTTT; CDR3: CASSSIRDGSTDTQYF
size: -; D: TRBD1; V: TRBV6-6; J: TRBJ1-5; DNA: TGTGCCAGCAGCCCCTGGACAGGGACCAATCAGCCCCAGCATTTT; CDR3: CASSPWTGTNQPQHF
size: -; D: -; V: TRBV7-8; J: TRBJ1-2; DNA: TGTGCCAGCAGCTTAACCACGTATGGCTACACCTTC; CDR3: CASSLTTYGYTF
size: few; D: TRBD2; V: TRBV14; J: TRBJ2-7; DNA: TGTGCCAGCAGCCTAGGACTAGCGGGAGGCGGATACGAGCAGTACTTC; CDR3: CASSLGLAGGGYEQYF
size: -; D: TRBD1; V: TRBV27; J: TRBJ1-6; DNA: TGTGCCAGCAGTACCCAGGGGGCTAGGCTGAGGAATTCACCCCTCCACTTT; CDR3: CASSTQGARLRNSPLHF
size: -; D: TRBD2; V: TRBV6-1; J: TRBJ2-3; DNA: TGTGCCACGGGAAGACTAGCGGCAAGCACAGATACGCAGTATTTT; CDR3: CATGRLAASTDTQYF
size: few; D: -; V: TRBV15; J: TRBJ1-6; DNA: TGTGCCACCAGCAGAGTGGGGGATTCACCCCTCCACTTT; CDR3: CATSRVGDSPLHF
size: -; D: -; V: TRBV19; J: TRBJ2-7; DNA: TGTGCCAGTAGAAAAAAGGGGGAAATGGGCTACGAGCAGTACTTC; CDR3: CASRKKGEMGYEQYF
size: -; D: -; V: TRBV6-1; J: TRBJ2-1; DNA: TGTGCCAGCAGTGCTTTCCTAGACAATGAGCAGTTCTTC; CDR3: CASSAFLDNEQFF
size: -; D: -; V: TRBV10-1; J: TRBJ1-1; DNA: TGCGCCAGCAGTAGAACCGGGACGGGAGGCCCTGAAGCTTTCTTT; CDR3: CASSRTGTGGPEAFF
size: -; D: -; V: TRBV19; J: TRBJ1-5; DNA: TGTGCCAGTAGTATTATTGTCGATCAGCCCCAGCATTTT; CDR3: CASSIIVDQPQHF
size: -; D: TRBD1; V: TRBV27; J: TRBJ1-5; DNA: TGTGCCAGCAGCTGGGCGACCGGACAGGGTATTGGACAGCCCCAGCATTTT; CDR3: CASSWATGQGIGQPQHF
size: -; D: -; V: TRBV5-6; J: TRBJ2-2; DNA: TGTGCCAGCTCGCTTATTTCGGGAGCCGGGGAGCTGTTTTTT; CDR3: CASSLISGAGELFF
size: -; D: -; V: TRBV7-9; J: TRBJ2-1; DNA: TGTGCCAGCAGCTTAGTAGCATCACAGCTATCATACAATGAGCAGTTCTTC; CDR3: CASSLVASQLSYNEQFF
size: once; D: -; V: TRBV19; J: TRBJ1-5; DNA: TGTGCGAGTCGGGTGGCAGGGTATCAGCCCCAGCATTTT; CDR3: CASRVAGYQPQHF
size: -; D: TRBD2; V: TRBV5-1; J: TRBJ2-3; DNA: TGCGCCAGCAGCCCGAGGACTAGCGGGAGATCAACAGATACGCAGTATTTT; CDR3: CASSPRTSGRSTDTQYF
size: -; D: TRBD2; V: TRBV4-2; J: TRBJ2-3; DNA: TGTGCCAGCAGCCAAGATCATGGTAGCGGGAGTGTAGATACGCAGTATTTT; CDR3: CASSQDHGSGSVDTQYF
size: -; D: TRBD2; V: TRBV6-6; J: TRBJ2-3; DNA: TGTGCCAGCAGTTACTCGGCTAGCGGGAGGTCGGATACGCAGTATTTT; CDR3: CASSYSASGRSDTQYF
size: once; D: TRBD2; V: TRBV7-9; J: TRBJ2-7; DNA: TGTGCCAGCAGCTTCGGGGGGGAGATCGCCTACGAGCAGTACTTC; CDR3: CASSFGGEIAYEQYF
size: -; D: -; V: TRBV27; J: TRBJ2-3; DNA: TGTGCCAGCGGCGACACCGCTCGGGAAACAGATACGCAGTATTTT; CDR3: CASGDTARETDTQYF
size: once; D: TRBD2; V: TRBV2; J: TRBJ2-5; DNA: TGTGCCAGCAGTGGCGGGGGAGTCGGGACCCAGTACTTC; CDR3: CASSGGGVGTQYF
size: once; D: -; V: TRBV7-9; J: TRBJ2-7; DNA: TGTGCCAGCAGCTTAGTGGGGCAGGTCTACGAGCAGTACTTC; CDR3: CASSLVGQVYEQYF
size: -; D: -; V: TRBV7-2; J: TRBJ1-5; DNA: TGTGCCAGCAGTCGGAGCTTGGGACTTCAGCCCCAGCATTTT; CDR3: CASSRSLGLQPQHF
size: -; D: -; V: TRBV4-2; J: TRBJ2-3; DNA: TGTGCCAGCAGCCAAGACCCAGGTTATGACCGAAGCACAGATACGCAGTATTTT; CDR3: CASSQDPGYDRSTDTQYF
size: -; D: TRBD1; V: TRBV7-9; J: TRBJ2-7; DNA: TGTGCCAGCGGCCCGAACAGGGGTAAGATCTACGAGCAGTACTTC; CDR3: CASGPNRGKIYEQYF
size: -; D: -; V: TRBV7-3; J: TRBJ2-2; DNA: TGTGCCAGCAGCTCCAGGCAGGGTGCGAACACCGGGGAGCTGTTTTTT; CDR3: CASSSRQGANTGELFF
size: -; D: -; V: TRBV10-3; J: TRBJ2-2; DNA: TGTGCCATCAGTGAGAGGCGGACAACGAACACCGGGGAGCTGTTTTTT; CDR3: CAISERRTTNTGELFF
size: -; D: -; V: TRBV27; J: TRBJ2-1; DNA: TGTGCCAGCTACCCGACTAGTTCACAGTTCTTC; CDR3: CASYPTSSQFF
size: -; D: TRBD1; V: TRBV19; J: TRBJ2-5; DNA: TGTGCCAGTAGTATAGATCAACAGGGGGGGACCCAGTACTTC; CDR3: CASSIDQQGGTQYF
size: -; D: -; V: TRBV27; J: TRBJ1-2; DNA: TGTGCCAGCAGTTTATCGGTAACGGGTGGGGTCCAGGGCTTGGGCTACACCTTC; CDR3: CASSLSVTGGVQGLGYTF
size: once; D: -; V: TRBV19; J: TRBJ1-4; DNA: TGTGCCAGTAGACCGGGACGGATTAATGAAAAACTGTTTTTT; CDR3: CASRPGRINEKLFF
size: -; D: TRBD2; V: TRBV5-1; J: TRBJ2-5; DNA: TGCGCCAGCAGCTTGGGACTAGCGGGAGGTAATCCAGAGACCCAGTACTTC; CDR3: CASSLGLAGGNPETQYF
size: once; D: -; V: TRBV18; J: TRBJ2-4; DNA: TGTGCCAGCTCAGCCGACCAAGGGGGAAACATTCAGTACTTC; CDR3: CASSADQGGNIQYF
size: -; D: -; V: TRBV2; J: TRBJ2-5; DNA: TGTGCCAGCAGTGAAGGTGTTTTGGGCTCCCAAGAGACCCAGTACTTC; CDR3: CASSEGVLGSQETQYF
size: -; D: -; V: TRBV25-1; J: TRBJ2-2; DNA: TGTGCCAGCAGTGAGGGGGAGTCCGGGGAGCTGTTTTTT; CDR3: CASSEGESGELFF
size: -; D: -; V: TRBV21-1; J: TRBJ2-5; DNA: TGTGCCAGCAGCAGGGATAACCTGTACCAAGAGACCCAGTACTTC; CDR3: CASSRDNLYQETQYF
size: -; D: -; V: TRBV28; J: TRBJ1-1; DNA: TGTGCCAGCAGTTTAAATCGGGGGACGAACACTGAAGCTTTCTTT; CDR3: CASSLNRGTNTEAFF
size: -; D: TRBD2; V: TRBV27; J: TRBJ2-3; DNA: TGTGCCAGCAGTTTATTCTCTCCTAGCGGACTGGGGGATACGCAGTATTTT; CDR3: CASSLFSPSGLGDTQYF
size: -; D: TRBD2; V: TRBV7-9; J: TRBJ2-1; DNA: TGTGCCAGCAGCTCCGGGACTAGCGGAGTGAATGAGCAGTTCTTC; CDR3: CASSSGTSGVNEQFF
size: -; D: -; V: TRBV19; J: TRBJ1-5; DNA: TGTGCCAGTAGTATAGAGGGCAGGCCCGGCAGCAATCAGCCCCAGCATTTT; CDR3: CASSIEGRPGSNQPQHF
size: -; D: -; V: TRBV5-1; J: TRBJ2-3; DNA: TGCGCCAGCAGCCTTAGATTCGTTTCTCTAACTAGCACAGATACGCAGTATTTT; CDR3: CASSLRFVSLTSTDTQYF
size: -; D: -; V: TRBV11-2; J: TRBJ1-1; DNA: TGTGCCAGCAGCTTAGTCCCCCAGGGGCACACTGAAGCTTTCTTT; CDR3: CASSLVPQGHTEAFF
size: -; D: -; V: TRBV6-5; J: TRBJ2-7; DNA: TGTGCCAGCAGTTACTCTCCAGACTCCTACGAGCAGTACTTC; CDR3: CASSYSPDSYEQYF
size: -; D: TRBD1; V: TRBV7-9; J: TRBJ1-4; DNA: TGTGCCAGCAGCGCCGGACAGGGGGCGTTGGTTGAAAAACTGTTTTTT; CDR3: CASSAGQGALVEKLFF
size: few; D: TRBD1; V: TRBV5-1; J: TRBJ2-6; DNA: TGCGCCAGCAGCCCAGGGACAGGGGGTATAACTGGGGCCAACGTCCTGACTTTC; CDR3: CASSPGTGGITGANVLTF
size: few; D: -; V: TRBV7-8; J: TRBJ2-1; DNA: TGTGCCAGCAGCCTCGAGGGGGGAGGTTTGTATGAGCAGTTCTTC; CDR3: CASSLEGGGLYEQFF
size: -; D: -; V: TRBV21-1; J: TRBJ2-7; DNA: TGTGCCAGCAGCCCCCCAGTACGTCTGGGGTTC; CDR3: CASSPPVRLGF
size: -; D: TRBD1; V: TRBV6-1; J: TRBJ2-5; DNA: TGTGCCAGCAGTGAAGCAGGGACAGGGGGCTTAGACCAGTACTTC; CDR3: CASSEAGTGGLDQYF
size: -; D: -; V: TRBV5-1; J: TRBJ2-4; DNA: TGCGCCAGCAGCTTGGACAGGGCTAAAAACATTCAGTACTTC; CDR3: CASSLDRAKNIQYF
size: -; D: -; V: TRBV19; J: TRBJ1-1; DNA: TGTGCCAGTAGTATAGATGGGCCGCCGAATAAGAACACTGAAGCTTTCTTT; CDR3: CASSIDGPPNKNTEAFF
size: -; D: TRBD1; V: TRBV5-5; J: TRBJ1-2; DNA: TGTGCCAGCAGCCAAGACAGGGGGCTCGGCTACACCTTC; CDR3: CASSQDRGLGYTF
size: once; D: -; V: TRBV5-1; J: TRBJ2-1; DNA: TGCGCCAGCAGCGCGATACTTACAAGTTCCTACAATGAGCAGTTCTTC; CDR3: CASSAILTSSYNEQFF
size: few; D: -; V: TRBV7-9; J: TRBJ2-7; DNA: TGTGCCAGCAGCTTATCAGGACCCGACGAGCAGTACTTC; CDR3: CASSLSGPDEQYF
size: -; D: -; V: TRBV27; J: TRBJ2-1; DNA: TGTGCCAGCAGAGTATCTCGGGACCGGGGTAGTGAGCAGTTCTTC; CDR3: CASRVSRDRGSEQFF
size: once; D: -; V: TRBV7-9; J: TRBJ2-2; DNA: TGTGCCAGCAGCTACCAAAGCGGGCCAGCGAACACCGGGGAGCTGTTTTTT; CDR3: CASSYQSGPANTGELFF